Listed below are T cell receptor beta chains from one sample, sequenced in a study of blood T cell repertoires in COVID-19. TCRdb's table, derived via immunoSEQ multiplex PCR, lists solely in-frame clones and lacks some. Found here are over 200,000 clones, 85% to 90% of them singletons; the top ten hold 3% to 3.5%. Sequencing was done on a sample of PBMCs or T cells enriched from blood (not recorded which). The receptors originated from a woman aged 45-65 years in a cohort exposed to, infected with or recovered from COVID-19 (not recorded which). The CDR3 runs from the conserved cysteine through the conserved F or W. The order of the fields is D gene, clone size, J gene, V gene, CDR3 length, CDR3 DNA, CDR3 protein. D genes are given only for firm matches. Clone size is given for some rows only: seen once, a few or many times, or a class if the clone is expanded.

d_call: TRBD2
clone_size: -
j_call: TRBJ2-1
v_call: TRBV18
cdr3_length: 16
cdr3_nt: TGTGCCAGCTCACAATGGACTAGCGGGGGGAACAATGAGCAGTTCTTC
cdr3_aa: CASSQWTSGGNNEQFF

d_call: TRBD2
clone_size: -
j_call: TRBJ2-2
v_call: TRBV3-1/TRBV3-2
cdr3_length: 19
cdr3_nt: TGTGCCAGCAGCCAAGAACGGTGGCTAGCGGGGTTTGGCACCGGGGAGCTGTTTTTT
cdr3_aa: CASSQERWLAGFGTGELFF

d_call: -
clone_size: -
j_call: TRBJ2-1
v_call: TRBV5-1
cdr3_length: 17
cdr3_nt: TGCGCCAGCAGCTTTCCTCGAGGGGGGGGACCCTACAATGAGCAGTTCTTC
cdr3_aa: CASSFPRGGGPYNEQFF

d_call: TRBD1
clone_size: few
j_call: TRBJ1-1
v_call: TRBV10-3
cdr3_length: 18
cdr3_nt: TGTGCCATCAGTGAGCGCCCGGCGGGACAGCTATTGAACACTGAAGCTTTCTTT
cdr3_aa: CAISERPAGQLLNTEAFF

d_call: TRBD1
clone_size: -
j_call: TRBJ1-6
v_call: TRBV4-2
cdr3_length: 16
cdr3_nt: TGTGCCAGCAGCCCCCAGGGACAGTCCCATAATTCACCCCTCCACTTT
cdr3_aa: CASSPQGQSHNSPLHF

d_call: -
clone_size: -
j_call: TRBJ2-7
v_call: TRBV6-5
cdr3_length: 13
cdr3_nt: TGTGCCAGCAGTTATTCAGGGCTCAACGAGCAGTACTTC
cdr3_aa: CASSYSGLNEQYF

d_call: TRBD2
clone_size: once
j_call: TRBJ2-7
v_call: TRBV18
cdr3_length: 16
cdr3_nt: TGTGCCAGCTCATTTGTCCTAGCGGGGGTACCCTACGAGCAGTACTTC
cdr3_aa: CASSFVLAGVPYEQYF

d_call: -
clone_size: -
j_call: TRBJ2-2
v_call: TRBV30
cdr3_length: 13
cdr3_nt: TGTGCCTGGAGTAGGGGTCACACCGGGGAGCTGTTTTTT
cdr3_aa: CAWSRGHTGELFF

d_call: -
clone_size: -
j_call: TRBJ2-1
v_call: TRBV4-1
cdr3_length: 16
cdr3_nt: TGCGCCAGCAGCCAATCCTTTAACCAGGGTTCAGATGAGCAGTTCTTC
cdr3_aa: CASSQSFNQGSDEQFF

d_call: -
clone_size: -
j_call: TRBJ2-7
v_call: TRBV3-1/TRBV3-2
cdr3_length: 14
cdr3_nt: TGTGCCAGCAGGGCCCAGGACAGATCCTACGAGCAGTACTTC
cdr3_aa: CASRAQDRSYEQYF

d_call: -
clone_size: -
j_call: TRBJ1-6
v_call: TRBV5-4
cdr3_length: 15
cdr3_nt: TGTGCCAGCAGCTCGTCGGGACTCGGTAATTCACCCCTCCACTTT
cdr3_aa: CASSSSGLGNSPLHF

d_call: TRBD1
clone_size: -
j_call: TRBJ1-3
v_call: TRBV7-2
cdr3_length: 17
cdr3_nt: TGTGCCAGCAGCCCCGGAGGAACAGGGGGATCTGGAAACACCATATATTTT
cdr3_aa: CASSPGGTGGSGNTIYF

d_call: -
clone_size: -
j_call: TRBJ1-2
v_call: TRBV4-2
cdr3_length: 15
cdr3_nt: TGTGCCAGCAGCCTATTGGGAGGATCCGGGGGGTACTACACCTTC
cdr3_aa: CASSLLGGSGGYYTF

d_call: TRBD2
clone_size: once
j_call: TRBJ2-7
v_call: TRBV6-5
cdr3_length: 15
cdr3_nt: TGTGCCAGCAGTTACTCGCGGGGGGGGCCCTACGAGCAGTACTTC
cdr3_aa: CASSYSRGGPYEQYF

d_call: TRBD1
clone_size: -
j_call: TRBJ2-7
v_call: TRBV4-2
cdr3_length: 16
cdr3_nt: TGTGCCAGCAGCCAAAACAGAAGAACAGGGGACTACGAGCAGTACTTC
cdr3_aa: CASSQNRRTGDYEQYF

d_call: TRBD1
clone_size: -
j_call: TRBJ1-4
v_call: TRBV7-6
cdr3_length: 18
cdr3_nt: TGTGCCAGCAGCTTAGATAACAGGGGAAGAGTCACTAATGAAAAACTGTTTTTT
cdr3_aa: CASSLDNRGRVTNEKLFF

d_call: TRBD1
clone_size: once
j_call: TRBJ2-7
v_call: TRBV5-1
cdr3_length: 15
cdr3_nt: TGCGCCAGCAGCTTGGGTACAGGGGGCATCTACGAGCAGTACTTC
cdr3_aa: CASSLGTGGIYEQYF

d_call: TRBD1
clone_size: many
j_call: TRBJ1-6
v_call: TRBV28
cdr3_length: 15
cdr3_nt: TGTGCCAGCAGTGGTGACAGGGCTTCAAGTTCACCCCTCCACTTT
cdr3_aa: CASSGDRASSSPLHF

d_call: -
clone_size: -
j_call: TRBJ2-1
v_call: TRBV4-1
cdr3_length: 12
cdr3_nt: TGCGCCAGCAGCCGGGCCGATGGGGAGCAGTTCTTC
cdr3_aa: CASSRADGEQFF

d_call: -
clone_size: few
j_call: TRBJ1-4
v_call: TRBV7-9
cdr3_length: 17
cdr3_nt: TGTGCCAGCAGCGCCGATAGGGGGTCAGGAGTCGCTGAAAAACTGTTTTTT
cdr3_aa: CASSADRGSGVAEKLFF

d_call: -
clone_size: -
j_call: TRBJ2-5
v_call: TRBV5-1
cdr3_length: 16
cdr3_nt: TGCGCCAGCAGCTTCCCCCCTACAGAGCCTCAAGAGACCCAGTACTTC
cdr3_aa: CASSFPPTEPQETQYF

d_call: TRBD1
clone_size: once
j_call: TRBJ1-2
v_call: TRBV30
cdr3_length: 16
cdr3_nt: TGTGCCTGGAGTCCACCTAGGACAGGGGGCTTTGCGGGCTACACCTTC
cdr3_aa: CAWSPPRTGGFAGYTF

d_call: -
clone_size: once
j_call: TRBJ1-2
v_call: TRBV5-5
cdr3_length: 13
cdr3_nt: TGTGCCAGCAGCTTGGCAAAGAGCTATGGCTACACCTTC
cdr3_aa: CASSLAKSYGYTF

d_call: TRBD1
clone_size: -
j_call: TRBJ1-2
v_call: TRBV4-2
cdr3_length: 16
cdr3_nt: TGTGCCAGCAGCCCCAGAGGACAGGGGGCAGACTATGGCTACACCTTC
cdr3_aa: CASSPRGQGADYGYTF

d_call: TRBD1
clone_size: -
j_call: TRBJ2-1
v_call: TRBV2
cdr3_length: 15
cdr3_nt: TGTGCCAGCTCCCGGGACAGGGGGATTTCCAGTGAGCAGTTCTTC
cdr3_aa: CASSRDRGISSEQFF

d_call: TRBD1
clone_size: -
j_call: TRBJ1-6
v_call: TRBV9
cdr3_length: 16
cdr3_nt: TGTGCCAGCACCGCCTCTTACGACAGGGTTAATTCACCCCTCCACTTT
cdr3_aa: CASTASYDRVNSPLHF

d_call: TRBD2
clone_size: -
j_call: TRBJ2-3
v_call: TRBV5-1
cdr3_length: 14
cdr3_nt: TGCGCCAGCAGCTTCGCTAGCGGTCCAGATACGCAGTATTTT
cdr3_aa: CASSFASGPDTQYF

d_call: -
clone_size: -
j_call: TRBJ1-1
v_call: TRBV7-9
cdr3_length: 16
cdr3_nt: TGTGCCAGCAGCTTTGACTGGGGCAGGGCGAACACTGAAGCTTTCTTT
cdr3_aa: CASSFDWGRANTEAFF

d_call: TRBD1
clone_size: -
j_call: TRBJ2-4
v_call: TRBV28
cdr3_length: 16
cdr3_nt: TGTGCCAGCCAGACGACAGGGTCGATGGGCAAAAACATTCAGTACTTC
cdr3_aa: CASQTTGSMGKNIQYF

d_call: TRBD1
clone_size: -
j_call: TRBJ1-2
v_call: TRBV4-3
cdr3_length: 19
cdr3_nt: TGCGCCAGCAGCGAGAATGCCGGGACAGGGACACCTTTAAACTATGGCTACACCTTC
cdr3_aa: CASSENAGTGTPLNYGYTF

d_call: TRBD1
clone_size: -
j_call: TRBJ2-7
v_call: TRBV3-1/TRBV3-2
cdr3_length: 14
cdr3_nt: TGTGCCAGCAGCTACCGGGACAGGGGCTACGAGCAGTACTTC
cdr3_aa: CASSYRDRGYEQYF

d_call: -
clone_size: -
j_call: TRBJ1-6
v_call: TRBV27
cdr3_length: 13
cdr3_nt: TGTGCCAGCAGTTTAGGGGCAAATTCACCCCTCCACTTT
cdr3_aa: CASSLGANSPLHF

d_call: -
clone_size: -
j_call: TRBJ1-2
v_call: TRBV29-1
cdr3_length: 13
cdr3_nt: TGCAGCGTAGCAGGGCCTACTAACTATGGCTACACCTTC
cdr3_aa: CSVAGPTNYGYTF

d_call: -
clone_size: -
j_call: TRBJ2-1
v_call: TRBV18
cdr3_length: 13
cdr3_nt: TGTGCCAGCTCACTATACAGGGTTCGCGAGCAGTTCTTC
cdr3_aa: CASSLYRVREQFF

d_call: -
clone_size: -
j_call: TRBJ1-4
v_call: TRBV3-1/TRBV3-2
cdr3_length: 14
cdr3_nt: TGTGCCAGCAGGCCTACAGGGTTGGATGAAAAACTGTTTTTT
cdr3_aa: CASRPTGLDEKLFF

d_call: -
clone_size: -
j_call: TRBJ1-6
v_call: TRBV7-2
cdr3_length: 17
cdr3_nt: TGTGCCAGCAGCTTAACCGGGATGAGCTCCTATAATTCACCCCTCCACTTT
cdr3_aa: CASSLTGMSSYNSPLHF

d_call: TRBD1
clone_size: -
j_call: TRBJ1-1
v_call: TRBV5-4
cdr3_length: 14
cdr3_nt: TGTGCCAGCAGCAGACAGGGGATGAACACTGAAGCTTTCTTT
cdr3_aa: CASSRQGMNTEAFF

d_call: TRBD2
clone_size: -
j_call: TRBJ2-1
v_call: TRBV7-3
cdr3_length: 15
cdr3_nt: TGTGCCAGCAGCTTAACAGCGGGGGGGAGCAATGAGCAGTTCTTC
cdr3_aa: CASSLTAGGSNEQFF

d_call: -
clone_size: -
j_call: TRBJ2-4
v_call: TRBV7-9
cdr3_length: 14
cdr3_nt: TGTGCCAGCTCCGACGGGGGGCGGTTAAACATTCAGTACTTC
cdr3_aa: CASSDGGRLNIQYF

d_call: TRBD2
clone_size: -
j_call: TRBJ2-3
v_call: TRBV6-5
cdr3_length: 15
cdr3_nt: TGTGCCAGCAGTACCCAGCGGGGCGCGGCGGGAACGCAGTATTTT
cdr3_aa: CASSTQRGAAGTQYF

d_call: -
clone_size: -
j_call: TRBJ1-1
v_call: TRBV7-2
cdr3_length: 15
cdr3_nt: TGTGCCAGCAGCTTAAATTTGGGAGGGAACACTGAAGCTTTCTTT
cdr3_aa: CASSLNLGGNTEAFF

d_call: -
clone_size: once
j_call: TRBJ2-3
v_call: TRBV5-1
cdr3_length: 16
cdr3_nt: TGCGCCAGCAGCCTGGGAGCGGGTTTTAGCACAGATACGCAGTATTTT
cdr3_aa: CASSLGAGFSTDTQYF

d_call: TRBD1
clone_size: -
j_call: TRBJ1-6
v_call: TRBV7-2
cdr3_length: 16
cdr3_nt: TGTGCCAGCAGCCCGGGGACAGTCGTTTTGACGTCACCCCTCCACTTT
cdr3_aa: CASSPGTVVLTSPLHF

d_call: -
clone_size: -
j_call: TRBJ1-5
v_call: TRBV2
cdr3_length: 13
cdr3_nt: TGTGCCAGCAGTGGCCAGGGCGGTCAGCCCCAGCATTTT
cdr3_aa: CASSGQGGQPQHF

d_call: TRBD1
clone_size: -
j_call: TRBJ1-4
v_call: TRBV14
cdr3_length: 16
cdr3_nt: TGTGCCAGCAGCCAATTTACCGGGACAGGGGTTGAAAAACTGTTTTTT
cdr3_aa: CASSQFTGTGVEKLFF

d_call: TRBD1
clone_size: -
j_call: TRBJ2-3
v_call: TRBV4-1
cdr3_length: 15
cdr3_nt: TGCGCCAGCAGCCGGAAGGACAGGAGCACAGATACGCAGTATTTT
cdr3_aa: CASSRKDRSTDTQYF

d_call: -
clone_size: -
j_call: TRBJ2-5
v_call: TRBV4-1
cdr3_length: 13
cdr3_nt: TGCGCCAGCAGCCAAGGACAGCAAGAGACCCAGTACTTC
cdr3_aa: CASSQGQQETQYF

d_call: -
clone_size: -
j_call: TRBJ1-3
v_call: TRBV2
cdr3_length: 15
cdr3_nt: TGTGCCAGCAGCGGACAGTTAAACTCTGGAAACACCATATATTTT
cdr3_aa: CASSGQLNSGNTIYF

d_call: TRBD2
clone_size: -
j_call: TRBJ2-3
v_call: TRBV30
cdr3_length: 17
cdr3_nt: TGTGCCTGGAGTCCCGGGACTAGCGGGGGGGCCACAGATACGCAGTATTTT
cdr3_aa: CAWSPGTSGGATDTQYF

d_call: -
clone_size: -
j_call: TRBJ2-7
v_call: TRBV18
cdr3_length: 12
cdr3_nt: TGTGCCAGCTCACCCGGTCGCGACGAGCAGTACTTC
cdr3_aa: CASSPGRDEQYF